This T cell receptor beta chain was identified during a study of T cell repertoires in cytomegalovirus infection. Background on the study: Well-studied HLA-B-restricted CMV epitopes were used in the study alongside recently identified HLA-C-restricted ones. General study points: The response measured ex vivo was dominated by TCR beta clonotypes (HLA-C-restricted and CMV-specific). Cumulative frequency (of public TCR beta family members) identified carriers of CMV plus the relevant HLA.

V dropped 6 bases and J dropped 10 bases, with 13 bases sitting between them. This CDR3 region has 13 residues. This clonotype was observed a handful of times. Its cognate antigen is unknown. MiXCR was run by TCRdb on the reads, yielding one entry per CDR3 protein. The table lists 150,000 to 200,000 distinct CDR3 sequences, about 20% of them singletons, with under 30% in the top ten. The sequenced sample was CD8+ T cells from cultured PBMCs, obtained from culture after CMV antigen stimulation. The V gene is TRBV12-3 or TRBV12-4, the J gene TRBJ1-6; a possible D gene is TRBD1 (5 bases). This TCR came from a human donor in good health (CMV status not recorded). Some clones in this sample may be carry-over from other donors' samples. This CDR3 reads CASRGEGESPLHF. Written as DNA, the CDR3 is TGTGCCAGCAGGGGGGAGGGTGAATCACCCCTCCACTTT.